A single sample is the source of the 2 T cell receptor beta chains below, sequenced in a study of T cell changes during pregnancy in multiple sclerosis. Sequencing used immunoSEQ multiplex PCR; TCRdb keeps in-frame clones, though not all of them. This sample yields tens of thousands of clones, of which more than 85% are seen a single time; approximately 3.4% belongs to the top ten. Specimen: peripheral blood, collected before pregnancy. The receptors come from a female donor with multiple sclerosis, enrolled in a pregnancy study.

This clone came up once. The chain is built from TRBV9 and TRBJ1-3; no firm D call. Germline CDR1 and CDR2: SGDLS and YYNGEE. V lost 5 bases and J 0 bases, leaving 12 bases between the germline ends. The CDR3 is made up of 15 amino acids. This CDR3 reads CASRPDISSGNTIYF. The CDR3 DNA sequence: TGTGCCAGCAGACCAGACATAAGCTCTGGAAACACCATATATTTT.

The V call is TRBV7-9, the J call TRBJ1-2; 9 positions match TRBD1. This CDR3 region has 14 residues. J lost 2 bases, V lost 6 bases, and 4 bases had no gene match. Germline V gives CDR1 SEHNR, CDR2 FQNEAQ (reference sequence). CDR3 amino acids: CASSYGQGNYGYTF. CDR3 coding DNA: TGTGCCAGCAGTTATGGACAGGGGAACTATGGCTACACCTTC.